This T cell receptor beta chain was profiled in a study of blood T cells in healthy people across ages. Regarding this clonotype: Antigen: not known.

Through a sample-barcoded 5' primer and a J-beta primer mix, a second PCR was run for roughly 6 to 12 cycles. No fewer than 3 million CDR3-containing paired-end reads came from each sample. TCRdb ran MiXCR on the 5' RACE reads and lists one entry per CDR3 protein. The sample lists over 1,500,000 distinct CDR3 sequences; approximately 40% were seen once. The CDR3 is 16 amino acids. From germline, CDR1 is MNHEY and CDR2 SVGAGI. Between the trimmed V and J ends, which lost 2 bases and 3 bases, there was a span of 14 bases. Findings and limits, study-wide: Both naive CD4+ cell counts and diversity were greater in long-lived donors than in aged donors. Underestimates were what the diversity estimates from one million T cells were considered to be.

This TCR was recovered from a human donor in good health. The chain uses TRBV6-5 and TRBJ2-1; D gene uncertain. Input material: blood. CDR3 in amino acids: CASSYLNTNLYNEQFF. CDR3 sequence (DNA): TGTGCCAGCAGTTACCTGAACACCAATCTCTACAATGAGCAGTTCTTC.